These 26 T cell receptor beta chains came from one sample sequenced in a study of cytomegalovirus exposure and HLA in healthy donors. The PCR had 60 Vbeta and 13 Jbeta primers. Sequenced by immunoSEQ multiplex PCR; TCRdb stores in-frame clones only, minus some. Its clone listing holds some 110,000 clones. The sequenced material came from PBMCs. The receptors originated from a young man in good health and CMV-seronegative.

This chain links TRBV7-9 with TRBJ1-5; D is undetermined. The germline V and J ends were trimmed by 1 base and 4 bases, with 2 bases remaining between them. The V gene's germline CDR1 is SEHNR and CDR2 FQNEAQ (reference sequence). This CDR3 region has 12 residues. This CDR3 reads CASSLVNQPQHF. DNA for the CDR3: TGTGCCAGCAGCTTAGTAAATCAGCCCCAGCATTTT.

V usage is TRBV11-2 and J usage is TRBJ2-5; 13 bases line up with TRBD2. Per germline, CDR1 SGHAT and CDR2 FQNNGV. Germline trimming cut 0 bases from V and 7 bases from J; bases unmatched to any gene: 5. CDR3 size: 16 residues. In DNA, the CDR3 is TGTGCCAGCAGCTTAGATGGGACTAGCGGGACGAGGACCCAGTACTTC. As protein: CASSLDGTSGTRTQYF.

V gene TRBV4-1 combines with J gene TRBJ2-1, with a tentative D call TRBD2 (6 bases). Germline V gives CDR1 MGHRA, CDR2 YSYEKL. This CDR3 region has 17 residues. V was cut by 0 bases and J by 3 bases, with 15 bases left in between. The CDR3 DNA follows: TGCGCCAGCAGCCAAGATCCCCCTAGCGCGTTCTACAATGAGCAGTTCTTC. Encoded protein: CASSQDPPSAFYNEQFF.

The chain employs TRBV10-1 and TRBJ2-6; 7 bases are shared with TRBD1. This CDR3 region has 20 residues. V trimming: 3 bases; J trimming: 0 bases; junction bases outside the gene matches: 14. Germline V CDR1 and CDR2: WNHNN, SYGVQD (reference sequence). CDR3: CASSDLLTGVPYSGANVLTF. The CDR3 region has the DNA TGCGCCAGCAGTGATCTACTAACAGGGGTGCCTTACTCTGGGGCCAACGTCCTGACTTTC.

V usage is TRBV30 and J usage is TRBJ1-1, with D possibly TRBD1 on 6 matching bases. Germline CDR1 GTSNPN, CDR2 SVGIG (reference sequence). V lost 5 bases, J lost 4 bases, and 17 bases lay in between. The CDR3 totals 14 residues. The CDR3 loop reads CAWVQTGGLTEAFF. CDR3 sequence (DNA): TGTGCCTGGGTGCAGACCGGGGGGCTCACTGAAGCTTTCTTT.

The genes are TRBV6-6 and TRBJ2-3, with D hard to call. V lost 4 bases and J 8 bases, leaving 10 bases between the germline ends. The V gene's germline CDR1 is MNHNY and CDR2 SVGAGI (reference sequence). The length of the CDR3 is 12 residues. CDR3: CASSLLTGTQYF. CDR3 nucleotides: TGTGCCAGCAGTTTGCTTACGGGTACGCAGTATTTT.

The rearrangement links TRBV4-1 to TRBJ2-7; TRBD2 agrees at 13 bases. The germline V gene encodes CDR1 MGHRA and CDR2 YSYEKL. The CDR3 extends over 16 amino acids. V lost 3 bases and J lost 3; bases outside the gene matches: 5. The CDR3 nucleotides are TGCGCCAGCAGCCAGGAGGGACTAGCGGGAATCTACGAGCAGTACTTC. Translating gives CASSQEGLAGIYEQYF.

V usage is TRBV28 and J usage is TRBJ2-7; 11 bases agree with TRBD2. CDR1 and CDR2 from the germline V gene are MDHEN and SYDVKM. CDR3 length: 18 amino acids. The J segment lost 2 bases and the V segment lost 4 bases, leaving 13 bases of the junction unmatched. CDR3 bases: TGTGCCAGCAGTTGGACCCCCCCGTTTAGCGGGAGGGCCTACGAGCAGTACTTC. It encodes CASSWTPPFSGRAYEQYF.

The chain uses TRBV4-1 and TRBJ1-6; D remains ambiguous. Germline-derived CDR1 and CDR2 are MGHRA and YSYEKL. The CDR3 totals 14 residues. Trimming took off 0 bases at V and 10 bases at J, with 10 bases between the two ends. The DNA of the CDR3 is TGCGCCAGCAGCCAAGAGCCACAGTTCTCACCCCTCCACTTT. Encoded protein: CASSQEPQFSPLHF.

CDR3 region: CASKGPTGKPYNEQFF. CDR3 DNA: TGTGCCAGCAAAGGACCGACAGGGAAACCATACAATGAGCAGTTCTTC. The chain carries TRBV6-6 and TRBJ2-1, with 7 bases identical to TRBD1. Germline-derived CDR1 and CDR2 are MNHNY and SVGAGI (reference sequence). This CDR3 has 16 amino acids. J was trimmed by 4 bases and V by 7 bases; bases with no gene match: 13.

The V and J genes are TRBV18 and TRBJ2-5; D is possibly TRBD2 (6 bases). Trimming left V 3 bases short and J 2 bases short, with 13 bases between. CDR1 is KGHSH and CDR2 is LQKENI in the germline V gene. CDR3 length equals 15 residues. CDR3 loop: CASSPTGTFQETQYF. The CDR3, as DNA: TGTGCCAGCTCACCGACCGGGACTTTTCAAGAGACCCAGTACTTC.

The chain employs TRBV7-9 and TRBJ1-1; possible D gene TRBD1, 5 bases. Germline V gene data show CDR1 as SEHNR and CDR2 as FQNEAQ (reference sequence). The V end was cut by 1 base, the J end by 3 bases, with 12 bases between. The CDR3 runs to 15 residues. This CDR3 is CASSLEMGLDTEAFF. The CDR3, as DNA: TGTGCCAGCAGCTTAGAAATGGGGCTGGACACTGAAGCTTTCTTT.

The chain combines TRBV18 with TRBJ2-1; TRBD1 aligns across 8 bases. V was clipped by 3 bases and J by 2 bases; unmatched bases: 3. Germline lookup yields CDR1 KGHSH and CDR2 LQKENI. CDR3 length: 15 amino acids. The CDR3 sequence: CASSPLQGAYNEQFF. The CDR3 DNA follows: TGTGCCAGCTCACCCCTACAGGGGGCCTACAATGAGCAGTTCTTC.

This sequence joins TRBV7-9 and TRBJ2-5, with a possible D match to TRBD2 (5 bases). The CDR3 covers 13 residues. Trimming took off 6 bases at V and 8 bases at J, with 16 bases between the two ends. Germline values: CDR1 SEHNR, CDR2 FQNEAQ (reference sequence). CDR3 sequence (DNA): TGTGCCAGCAGTCGGCGGGCCCTAGATACCCAGTACTTC. Translation gives CASSRRALDTQYF.

The CDR3 loop is CASSPGRGHYEQYF. Here the CDR3 DNA reads TGTGCCAGTAGTCCCGGGAGAGGGCACTACGAGCAGTACTTC. The chain couples TRBV19 to TRBJ2-7, with D possibly being TRBD2 (6 bases). Germline CDR1 is LNHDA and CDR2 is SQIVND (reference sequence). V was trimmed by 5 bases and J by 3 bases, leaving 14 bases between them. The CDR3 covers 14 residues.

The rearrangement joins TRBV30 to TRBJ2-7; TRBD1 matches at 9 bases. V shed 2 bases and J 2 bases; nucleotides not matched to a gene: 7. Germline CDR1 reads GTSNPN; CDR2 reads SVGIG (reference sequence). The CDR3 spans 15 residues. CDR3 amino acids: CAWSFGTGTAYEQYF. CDR3 nucleotides: TGTGCCTGGAGTTTTGGGACAGGGACAGCCTACGAGCAGTACTTC.

This chain links TRBV11-2 with TRBJ2-7, with TRBD1 matching over 9 bases. With 4 bases clipped from V and 4 bases from J, the junction kept 11 bases outside the gene matches. The CDR3 totals 16 residues. Per the germline V gene, CDR1 is SGHAT and CDR2 is FQNNGV. CDR3 region: CASSYPRDRVVYEQYF. The DNA of the CDR3 is TGTGCCAGCAGCTACCCACGGGACAGGGTAGTTTACGAGCAGTACTTC. Together with reference TRBV11-2 and TRBJ2-7, the CDR3 gives the full variable domain: EAGVAQSPRYKIIEKRQSVAFWCNPISGHATLYWYQQILGQGPKLLIQFQNNGVVDDSQLPKDRFSAERLKGVDSTLKIQPAKLEDSAVYLCASSYPRDRVVYEQYFGPGTRLTVT.

V and J are TRBV27 and TRBJ2-3; D possibly corresponds to TRBD2 (5 bases). Looked up from germline, CDR1 is MNHEY and CDR2 is SMNVEV (reference sequence). V was clipped by 2 bases and J by 7 bases, with 13 bases between them. This CDR3 is built from 14 residues. CDR3 coding DNA: TGTGCCAGCAGTTTACCGGACTCATTTCATACGCAGTATTTT. Its protein product is CASSLPDSFHTQYF.

The chain links TRBV5-1 to TRBJ2-7, with D unresolved. Trimming took 2 bases from V and 0 from J, leaving 9 bases between them. Per the germline V gene, CDR1 is SGHRS and CDR2 is YFSETQ. CDR3 length: 14 residues. The CDR3 DNA sequence: TGCGCCAGCAGCTTAGTTCACTCCTCCTACGAGCAGTACTTC. Translation gives CASSLVHSSYEQYF. The whole variable domain, remainder taken from reference TRBV5-1 and TRBJ2-7, is KAGVTQTPRYLIKTRGQQVTLSCSPISGHRSVSWYQQTPGQGLQFLFEYFSETQRNKGNFPGRFSGRQFSNSRSEMNVSTLELGDSALYLCASSLVHSSYEQYFGPGTRLTVT.

The rearrangement links TRBV7-9 to TRBJ2-5; D is perhaps TRBD2 (5 bases). The last part of the DNA fits TRBJ2-7 better; the J call may be wrong. In germline, CDR1 is SEHNR, CDR2 FQNEAQ (reference sequence). This CDR3 spans 17 amino acids. The CDR3 sequence: CASSPRLLGSNSYEQYF. CDR3 DNA: TGTGCCAGCAGCCCTAGACTGCTAGGGAGTAACTCCTACGAGCAGTACTTC.

The chain has TRBV19 and TRBJ2-2, with a possible D match to TRBD1 (5 bases). Per the germline V gene, CDR1 is LNHDA and CDR2 is SQIVND (reference sequence). The V end lost 2 bases, the J end lost 6 bases, and 7 bases lay between the germline ends. The CDR3 loop spans 13 amino acids. The CDR3: CASSIQGSGELFF. The CDR3 DNA follows: TGTGCCAGTAGTATACAGGGATCCGGGGAGCTGTTTTTT.

V gene TRBV6-6 combines with J gene TRBJ2-7; TRBD1 might be the D (6 bases). V was clipped by 4 bases and J by 3 bases, with 13 bases between them. The CDR3 extends over 14 amino acids. Germline CDR1 reads MNHNY; CDR2 reads SVGAGI (reference sequence). DNA of the CDR3: TGTGCCAGCAGTTTCCGGGACATAGGCTACGAGCAGTACTTC. As protein: CASSFRDIGYEQYF.

The V call is TRBV7-6, the J call TRBJ1-2; D remains unclear. The CDR3 has 16 amino acids. Trimming left V 6 bases short and J 2 bases short, with 19 bases between. Germline values: CDR1 SGHVS, CDR2 FNYEAQ. Here the CDR3 reads CASRCPGPHGNYGYTF. DNA for the CDR3: TGTGCCAGCAGGTGCCCTGGGCCCCATGGAAACTATGGCTACACCTTC.

The chain couples TRBV7-2 to TRBJ2-7, with TRBD1 matching 8 bases. The CDR3 totals 14 residues. Trimming removed 2 bases from V and 2 bases from J; junction bases left unmatched: 2. The germline gives CDR1 SGHTA, CDR2 FQGNSA. CDR3 protein: CASSLSRGPYEQYF. CDR3 in DNA: TGTGCCAGCAGCTTATCCAGGGGGCCCTACGAGCAGTACTTC.

The chain joins TRBV10-3 to TRBJ1-5; a possible D gene is TRBD1 (6 bases). Germline V gene lookup returns CDR1 ENHRY and CDR2 SYGVKD. CDR3 length: 15 residues. V was trimmed by 11 bases and J by 1 base, leaving 18 bases between them. The DNA for the CDR3 is TGTGCCGCACAGGGAGGGTTAGAGAGCAATCAGCCCCAGCATTTT. Its translation is CAAQGGLESNQPQHF.

The J gene is TRBJ2-5, the V gene TRBV6-5, with TRBD2 matching 7 bases. Germline CDR1 is MNHEY and CDR2 is SVGAGI. The CDR3 covers 16 residues. Trimming took 0 bases from V and 3 from J; bases not matched to a gene: 7. The CDR3 region has the DNA TGTGCCAGCAGTTACTCGAAACGCGGACTAGAAGAGACCCAGTACTTC. Protein sequence: CASSYSKRGLEETQYF.